This T cell receptor beta chain was sequenced in a study of cytomegalovirus exposure and HLA in healthy donors. Study-level results: Follow-up analysis later connected one missense variant in DCLRE1C with trimming of TCR beta V- and J-genes. The CMV antigen specificity of a few CMV-associated chains was confirmed through in vitro analysis. Later work showed greater clonal expansion in HLA-associated TCR beta chains than in equally common others. Later analysis suggested links between common viral pathogens and several top significant clusters.

Comments on this clone: No antigen is known for it.

CDR3 length: 15 residues. The germline CDR1 and CDR2 sequences are KGHSH and LQKENI. With 1 base removed from V and 3 bases from J, the gap between germline ends came to 9 bases. PCR employed 60 Vbeta and 13 Jbeta primers. Sequencing used immunoSEQ multiplex PCR; TCRdb keeps in-frame clones, though not all of them. The sample holds about 170,000 clones; roughly 60% are singletons and the top ten take under 3%. This sequence was found in a man aged 40-49 years in good health and CMV-seronegative. The J gene is TRBJ2-2, the V gene TRBV18, with a possible D match to TRBD1 (6 bases). Sequences were obtained from PBMCs. CDR3 protein: CASSPRRGDTGELFF. In nucleotides, the CDR3 is TGTGCCAGCTCACCACGCAGGGGTGACACCGGGGAGCTGTTTTTT.